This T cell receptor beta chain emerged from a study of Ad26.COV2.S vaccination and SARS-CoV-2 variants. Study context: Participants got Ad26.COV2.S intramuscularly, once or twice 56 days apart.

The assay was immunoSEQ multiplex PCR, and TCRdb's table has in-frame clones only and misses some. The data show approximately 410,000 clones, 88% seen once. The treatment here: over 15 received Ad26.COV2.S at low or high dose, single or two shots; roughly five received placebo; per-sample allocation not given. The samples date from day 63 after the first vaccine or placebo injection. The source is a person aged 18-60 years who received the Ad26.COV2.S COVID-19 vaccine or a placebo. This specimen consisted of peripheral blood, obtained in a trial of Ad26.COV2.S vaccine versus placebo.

The DNA for the CDR3 is TGTGCCAGCAGCTCCGGGACGGGCAATGGGGTCTACGAGCAGTACTTC. Translated: CASSSGTGNGVYEQYF. The gene calls are TRBV7-8 and TRBJ2-7; possibly TRBD1 or TRBD2 for D (5 bases each). CDR1 and CDR2 (germline): SGHVS, FQNEAQ. Deletions cut 4 bases from V and 3 bases from J, with 19 bases between. CDR3 length equals 16 residues.